This TCR beta chain is drawn from a study of cytomegalovirus exposure and HLA in healthy donors. In the case of this clone: Its target is not known.

The PCR had 60 Vbeta and 13 Jbeta primers. Profiled with immunoSEQ multiplex PCR; TCRdb holds only in-frame clones, not every one. The sample lists 170,000 or so clones, over 75% occurring once. Findings and caveats of the study: Researchers counted 164 TCR beta chains as cytomegalovirus-associated.

Sequenced input: PBMCs. This receptor was identified in a woman aged 25-40 years in good health and CMV-seronegative.

CDR3 sequence: CASSCPGVNSNQPQHF. The CDR3 region has the DNA TGCGCCAGCAGCTGTCCGGGGGTGAATAGCAATCAGCCCCAGCATTTT. This chain joins TRBV5-1 and TRBJ1-5, with TRBD1 as a possible D gene (5 bases). The V gene's germline CDR1 is SGHRS and CDR2 YFSETQ. The germline V and J ends were trimmed by 3 bases and 0 bases, with 13 bases remaining between them. The CDR3 is 16 amino acids.